The table lists the clone carrying this T cell receptor beta chain with a few counts. The time point denotes: newly diagnosed GD, antithyroid drugs for less than 3 months. RNA isolated from PBMCs was used to make the TCR library. These data belong to a study of regulatory T cells in long-lasting Graves disease. Building the TCR beta libraries relied on iRepertoire HTBI primers, and CDR3 regions underwent Arm-PCR. Via MiXCR, TCRdb re-called the multiplex PCR reads, giving one row per CDR3 protein. Of hundreds of thousands of distinct CDR3 sequences listed, roughly 17% are singletons. This CDR3 is 15 amino acids long. Trimming removed 4 bases from V and 0 bases from J; junction bases left unmatched: 5. Germline V gene data show CDR1 as SGHDN and CDR2 as FVKESK. These data were likewise used in another study, on T cells in Graves' hyperthyroidism and ophthalmopathy.

The sequenced sample was peripheral blood mononuclear cells (PBMCs), obtained at new diagnosis, from a patient treated with antithyroid drugs. V gene TRBV14 combines with J gene TRBJ2-5, with 7 bases lining up with TRBD2. This sequence originates from a man aged 35 to 55 with Graves disease. Written as DNA, the CDR3 is TGTGCCAGCAGCCGGGACTATCTGTACCAAGAGACCCAGTACTTC. Amino acid sequence: CASSRDYLYQETQYF.